This T cell receptor (beta chain) is drawn from a study of blood T cells in healthy people across ages (dated by TCRdb to between 2014 and 2017). About the full investigation: In model experiments, template switching captured roughly one uniquely barcoded TCR beta cDNA molecule for every two T cells. To track age-related changes in TCR beta repertoire diversity, the study relied on deep sequencing normalized with unique cDNA molecular identifiers. The donors were split into four age groups: young (average around 17 years), middle-aged (roughly 39), aged (approximately 60) and long-lived (approximately 89). Donors of different ages were randomly distributed across sequencing lanes to avoid experimental bias. The study analyzed two additional independent replicas of 1 million unique cDNA reads from the same blood draw for two donors, one aged 18 to 30 and one aged 80 or older. Results and caveats for the whole study, not just this receptor: Compared with the aged group, the long-lived group had more naive CD4+ T cells, fewer expanded clones and increased TCR diversity, a pattern suggesting age selection. The percentage of naive T cells measured by flow cytometry correlated strongly with observed TCR beta diversity. Observed TCR beta diversity per million T cells fell roughly linearly with age, and a significant reduction was already apparent by age roughly 40. Since profiling was done on bulk unsorted PBMCs, naive and antigen-experienced compartments could not be conclusively compared. Total diversity estimates from one million sequenced T cells were considered lower bounds and underestimates. Donor CMV infection status was unknown, potentially confounding age-related changes in expanded clonotypes.

This clonotype was counted only a few times. The specificity of this receptor is unknown. The record has no base qualities; no much larger clone is one base away. Donors were around 37 systemically healthy Caucasian individuals from Russia aged roughly 6 to 95 years. About 10 milliliters of peripheral blood were drawn from each donor into EDTA-treated Vacutainer tubes. Ficoll-Paque density-gradient centrifugation was used to isolate PBMCs, with at least 6.5 million obtained per sample. Trizol reagent was used to extract total RNA from PBMCs, with at least 5 micrograms per sample. For every donor, flow cytometry on a PBMC aliquot measured the percentage of naive CD45RAhigh/CD27high T cells. The method behind the library was 5' RACE. TCRdb names Illumina HiSeq 2500 as the instrument used. The second PCR ran for about 6 to 12 cycles and used a J-beta primer mix along with a sample-barcoded 5' primer. Each TCR beta cDNA molecule received a unique molecular identifier from a template-switch 5' adaptor carrying 12 random nucleotides. Each sample yielded at least 3 million CDR3-containing paired-end reads. First-strand cDNA was synthesized from all RNA with the Mint cDNA synthesis kit, primed by a TRBC-specific oligonucleotide. Following uracil-DNA glycosylase treatment, a first 18-cycle PCR with universal primers M1SS and BC2_uni_R was performed on all cDNA. The source study handled its data this way. Normalization of each sample was performed by random selection of 1 million high-quality reads, each carrying a distinct molecular identifier. Instead of being binned into consensus sequences, reads that shared molecular identifiers were thrown out. CDR3 identification, clonotype clustering and error correction used MiTCR with a Q25 quality threshold and the strictest error-elimination algorithm. A nonparametric unseen species model with Euler transformation was used to estimate lower-bound total TCR beta diversity. The public reads were quality trimmed at Q25 with fastp and then assembled into clones with MiXCR by TCRdb, keeping productive beta chains. One record per CDR3 amino acid sequence lists the most common genes and DNA. Here the V and J calls rest on TCRdb's processing, not on the authors' analysis. This sample holds approximately 900,000 distinct CDR3 sequences; around 48% were observed only once. The ten largest clones add up to over 10% of the sample.

Trimming costs V 1 base and J 6 bases, and their ends lie 12 bases apart. The CDR3 starts with the cysteine, ends with the phenylalanine, and has 14 residues. The kept DNA is CDR3 alone, 42 bases in frame from the first base. Reading the germline V gene gives CDR1 LGHNA and CDR2 YNFKEQ. The origin of this receptor is a man under 40 in good health. The chain links TRBV4-2 with TRBJ1-2; a tentative D match to TRBD1 spans 5 bases. The material sequenced was blood. The nucleotide sequence is given as TGTGCCAGCAGCCAAGGGTTCGAAGGGGATGGCTACACCTTC. The encoded protein is CASSQGFEGDGYTF.